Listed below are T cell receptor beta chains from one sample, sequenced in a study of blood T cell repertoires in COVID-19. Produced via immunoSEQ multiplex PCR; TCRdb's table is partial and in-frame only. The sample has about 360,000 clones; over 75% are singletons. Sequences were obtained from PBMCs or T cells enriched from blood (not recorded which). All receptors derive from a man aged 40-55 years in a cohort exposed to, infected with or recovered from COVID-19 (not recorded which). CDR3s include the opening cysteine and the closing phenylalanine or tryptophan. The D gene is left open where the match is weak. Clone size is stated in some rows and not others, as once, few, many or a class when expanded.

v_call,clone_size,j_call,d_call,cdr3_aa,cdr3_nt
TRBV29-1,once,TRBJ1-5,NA,CSVRLEDQPQHF,TGCAGCGTTCGTCTTGAGGATCAGCCCCAGCATTTT
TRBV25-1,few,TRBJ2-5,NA,CASNGGALQETQYF,TGTGCCAGCAATGGAGGGGCCTTACAAGAGACCCAGTACTTC
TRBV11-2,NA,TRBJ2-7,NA,CASSAPGTFSYEQYF,TGTGCCAGCAGCGCACCCGGGACATTTTCCTACGAGCAGTACTTC
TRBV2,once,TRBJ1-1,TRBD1,CASSEQGGNTEAFF,TGTGCCAGCAGTGAACAGGGGGGAAACACTGAAGCTTTCTTT
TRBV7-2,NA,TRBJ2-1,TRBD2,CASSPRTSGSEQFF,TGTGCCAGCAGTCCAAGGACTAGCGGGAGTGAGCAGTTCTTC
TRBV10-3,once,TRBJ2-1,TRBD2,CAIRTTSGSDGPTTNEQFF,TGTGCCATCAGAACGACTAGCGGGAGCGACGGCCCGACCACCAATGAGCAGTTCTTC
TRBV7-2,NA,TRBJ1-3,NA,CASSPQGGNTIYF,TGTGCCAGCAGCCCGCAGGGAGGAAACACCATATATTTT
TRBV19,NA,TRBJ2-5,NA,CASSNQRGQETQYF,TGTGCCAGTAGTAACCAAAGGGGGCAAGAGACCCAGTACTTC
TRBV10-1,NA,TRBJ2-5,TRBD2,CASSESVASGTLETQYF,TGCGCCAGCAGTGAGTCGGTGGCTAGCGGGACTTTAGAGACCCAGTACTTC
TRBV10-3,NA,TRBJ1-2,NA,CAISVEENYGYTF,TGTGCCATCAGTGTTGAAGAGAACTATGGCTACACCTTC
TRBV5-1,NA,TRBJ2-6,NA,CASSFGTSPGANVLTF,TGCGCCAGCAGCTTCGGGACATCCCCAGGGGCCAACGTCCTGACTTTC
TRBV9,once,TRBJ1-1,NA,CASSAQGWGNTEAFF,TGTGCCAGCAGCGCCCAGGGGTGGGGGAACACTGAAGCTTTCTTT
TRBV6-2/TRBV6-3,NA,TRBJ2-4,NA,CASSYSASWYF,TGTGCCAGCAGTTACTCGGCCAGTTGGTACTTC
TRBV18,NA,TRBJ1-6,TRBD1,CASSPGQGFNSPLHF,TGTGCCAGCTCACCGGGACAGGGGTTTAATTCACCCCTCCACTTT
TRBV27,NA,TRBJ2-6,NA,CASSTSGAGANVLTF,TGTGCCAGCAGTACCTCAGGGGCTGGGGCCAACGTCCTGACTTTC
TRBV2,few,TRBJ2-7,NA,CASREQVHEQYF,TGTGCCAGCAGGGAACAGGTTCACGAGCAGTACTTC
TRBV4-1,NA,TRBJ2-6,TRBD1,CASSQEHRGDAGANVLTF,TGCGCCAGCAGCCAAGAGCACAGGGGGGACGCTGGGGCCAACGTCCTGACTTTC
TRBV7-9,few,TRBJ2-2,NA,CASSLGGGYTGELFF,TGTGCCAGCAGCTTAGGGGGCGGATACACCGGGGAGCTGTTTTTT
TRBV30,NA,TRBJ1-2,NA,CAWSVGGTYGYTF,TGTGCCTGGAGTGTGGGGGGAACCTATGGCTACACCTTC
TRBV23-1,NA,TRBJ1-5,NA,CASSQVRQACQPQHF,TGCGCCAGCAGTCAGGTCAGGCAGGCCTGTCAGCCCCAGCATTTT
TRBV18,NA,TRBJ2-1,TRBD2,CASSGLAGGDEQFF,TGTGCCAGCTCAGGACTAGCGGGAGGCGATGAGCAGTTCTTC
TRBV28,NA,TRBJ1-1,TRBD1,CASTPPGQGYFTEAFF,TGTGCCAGCACCCCACCGGGACAGGGATATTTCACTGAAGCTTTCTTT
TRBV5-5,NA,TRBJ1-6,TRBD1,CASSLQGALNSPLHF,TGTGCCAGCAGCTTGCAGGGGGCGTTGAATTCACCCCTCCACTTT
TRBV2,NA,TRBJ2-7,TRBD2,CASSVGREGYEQYF,TGTGCCAGCAGTGTGGGGCGGGAGGGCTACGAGCAGTACTTC
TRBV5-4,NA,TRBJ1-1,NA,CASRTANTEAFF,TGTGCCAGCAGAACAGCCAACACTGAAGCTTTCTTT
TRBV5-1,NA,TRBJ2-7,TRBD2,CASSYSGGLAGHYSYEQYF,TGCGCCAGCAGCTATAGCGGGGGACTAGCGGGACATTATTCCTACGAGCAGTACTTC
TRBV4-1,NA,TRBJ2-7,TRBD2,CASSQGGTSGSREQYF,TGCGCCAGCAGCCAAGGTGGCACTAGCGGGAGCCGCGAGCAGTACTTC
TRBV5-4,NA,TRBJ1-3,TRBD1,CASSLGQGGGNTIYF,TGTGCCAGCAGCTTGGGGCAGGGGGGCGGAAACACCATATATTTT
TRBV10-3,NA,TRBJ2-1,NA,CAISGASGTPPYNEQFF,TGTGCCATCAGTGGCGCCTCCGGGACTCCTCCCTACAATGAGCAGTTCTTC
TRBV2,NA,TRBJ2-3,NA,CASKRRDTQYF,TGTGCCAGCAAGCGGAGGGATACGCAGTATTTT
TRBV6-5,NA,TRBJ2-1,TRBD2,CASMGGRADNEQFF,TGTGCCAGCATGGGCGGGAGGGCCGACAATGAGCAGTTCTTC
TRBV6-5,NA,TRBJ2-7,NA,CASRAGQTYEQYF,TGTGCCAGCAGGGCAGGACAGACCTACGAGCAGTACTTC
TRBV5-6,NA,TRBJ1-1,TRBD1,CASSAVGQANTEAFF,TGTGCCAGCAGCGCGGTAGGACAGGCGAACACTGAAGCTTTCTTT
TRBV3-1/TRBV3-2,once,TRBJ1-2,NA,CASSQYAPGLDGGYGYTF,TGTGCCAGCAGCCAATACGCTCCGGGACTAGATGGTGGCTATGGCTACACCTTC
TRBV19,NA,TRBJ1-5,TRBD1,CASSRLGTGIDQPQHF,TGTGCCAGTAGTAGGCTTGGGACAGGGATCGATCAGCCCCAGCATTTT
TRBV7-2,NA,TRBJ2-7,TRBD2,CASSLAPPSGASLGYEQYF,TGTGCCAGCAGCTTAGCGCCCCCTAGCGGGGCCTCCCTAGGCTACGAGCAGTACTTC
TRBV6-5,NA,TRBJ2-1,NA,CASSYSAENEQFF,TGTGCCAGCAGTTACTCGGCTGAAAATGAGCAGTTCTTC
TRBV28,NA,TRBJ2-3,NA,CASSPRAGGTDTQYF,TGTGCCAGCAGCCCCCGTGCAGGGGGCACAGATACGCAGTATTTT
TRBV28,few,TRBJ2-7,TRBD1,CASRTTGGHEQYF,TGTGCCAGCCGAACGACAGGGGGGCACGAGCAGTACTTC
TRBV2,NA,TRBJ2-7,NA,CASSAEQGYEQYF,TGTGCCAGCAGTGCCGAACAGGGCTACGAGCAGTACTTC
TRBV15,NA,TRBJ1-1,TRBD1,CATSKQDRTNGEAFF,TGTGCCACCAGCAAACAGGACAGGACGAACGGTGAAGCTTTCTTT
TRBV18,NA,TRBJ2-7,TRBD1,CASSPGTEVYEQYF,TGTGCCAGCTCGCCCGGGACAGAAGTCTACGAGCAGTACTTC
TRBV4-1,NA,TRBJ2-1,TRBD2,CASSSGLAEDNEQFF,TGCGCCAGCAGCTCTGGACTAGCGGAAGACAATGAGCAGTTCTTC
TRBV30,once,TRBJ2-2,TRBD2,CAWSHPGLAGLAGELFF,TGTGCCTGGAGTCACCCGGGACTAGCGGGATTAGCCGGGGAGCTGTTTTTT
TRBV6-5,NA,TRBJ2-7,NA,CASSYSRYRGGGEQYF,TGTGCCAGCAGTTACAGCAGGTATCGGGGAGGTGGCGAGCAGTACTTC
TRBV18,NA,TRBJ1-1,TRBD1,CASSPVRGLDTEAFF,TGTGCCAGCTCACCGGTAAGGGGGCTGGACACTGAAGCTTTCTTT
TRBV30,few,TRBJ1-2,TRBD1,CACFGTGSDYGYTF,TGTGCCTGCTTTGGGACAGGGAGTGACTATGGCTACACCTTC
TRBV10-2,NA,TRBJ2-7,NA,CASRVGRGYEQYF,TGCGCCAGCAGGGTAGGGAGAGGGTACGAGCAGTACTTC
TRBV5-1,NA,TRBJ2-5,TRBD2,CASSWGSSGETQYF,TGCGCCAGCAGCTGGGGGTCTAGCGGGGAGACCCAGTACTTC
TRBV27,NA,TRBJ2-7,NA,CATKDIETYEQYF,TGTGCCACCAAGGACATCGAAACCTACGAGCAGTACTTC
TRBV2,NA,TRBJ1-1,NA,CASSGLTGSTEAFF,TGTGCCAGCAGTGGATTAACAGGGAGCACTGAAGCTTTCTTT
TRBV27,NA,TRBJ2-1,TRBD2,CASGRGSSYNEQFF,TGTGCCAGCGGGCGGGGGAGCTCCTACAATGAGCAGTTCTTC
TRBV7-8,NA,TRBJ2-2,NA,CASSPRRQANTGELFF,TGTGCCAGCAGCCCCCGTCGGCAGGCTAACACCGGGGAGCTGTTTTTT
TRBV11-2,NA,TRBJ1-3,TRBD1,CASSPHRRTGPYSGNTIYF,TGTGCCAGCAGCCCCCACAGGAGGACAGGGCCCTACTCTGGAAACACCATATATTTT